This T cell receptor (beta chain) was found in a study of OX40 agonist ivuxolimab in advanced cancers. Study in general: The study enrolled dose-escalation patients with hepatocellular carcinoma, melanoma, renal cell or head and neck cancer. There were three patients with partial responses, one having hepatocellular carcinoma and two cutaneous melanoma. Study-level points and caveats: There were, on average, more expanded clones in CD8+ T cells than in CD4+. Not determined was the antigen specificity of the expanded peripheral T cells.

Assay: immunoSEQ multiplex PCR; the TCRdb copy retains only in-frame clones and omits some. Of tens of thousands of clones listed, around 87% were seen once; the top ten hold around 1.7%. In regard to this clone: Its cognate antigen is unknown.

V was cut by 4 bases and J by 3 bases, with 7 bases left in between. Germline-derived CDR1 and CDR2 are SGDLS and YYNGEE. The CDR3 extends over 12 amino acids. The specimen was CD4+ or CD8+ T cells sorted from blood, collected in a trial of the OX40 agonist ivuxolimab. The chain combines TRBV9 with TRBJ1-1; D remains ambiguous. The receptor comes from an adult with an advanced solid tumor such as melanoma, head and neck, liver or kidney cancer. The CDR3 DNA reads as TGTGCCAGCAGCAGTTTACACACTGAAGCTTTCTTT. Protein product: CASSSLHTEAFF.